What follows is one T cell receptor (beta chain) and its context. This entry comes from a study of CD8+ T cells in alopecia areata. Sequencing used cDNA as its template, made by extracting RNA and reverse transcribing it. Sequencing used immunoSEQ multiplex PCR; TCRdb keeps in-frame clones, though not all of them. The sample consists of 180,000 or so clones, more than 60% of them appearing once. Germline V gene sequence: CDR1 LGHNT, CDR2 FRNRAP. The CDR3 has 17 residues. V was trimmed by 0 bases and J by 8 bases, leaving 22 bases between them. Specimens obtained from alopecia areata patients comprised lesional scalp punch biopsies and peripheral blood.

This material consisted of CD4+ T cells sorted from blood, taken at week 0. This receptor was obtained from a human donor with alopecia areata. The chain uses TRBV12-5 and TRBJ1-1; D unclear. Written as DNA, the CDR3 is TGTGCTAGTGGTTTGGTCAGAAGCGAAACTACGTTTGGAGAAGCTTTCTTT. Translated: CASGLVRSETTFGEAFF.